What follows describes a single T cell receptor (beta chain). The antigen remains unidentified. TCRdb's copy holds only in-frame clones and misses some; the assay was immunoSEQ multiplex PCR. Of just over 25,000 clones listed, about 89% are singletons. This entry comes from a study of tissue T cells after allogeneic stem cell transplantation. Study details: Enrolled prospectively were adult allogeneic hematopoietic cell transplant recipients whose graft-versus-host disease was steroid-refractory. Whole-study results and caveats: Limitations included a small, clinically heterogeneous cohort and limited sampling depth.

The V gene's germline CDR1 is LNHNV and CDR2 YYDKDF (reference sequence). CDR3 length: 16 residues. Trimming took off 3 bases at V and 0 bases at J, with 11 bases between the two ends. This receptor was obtained from a male donor aged 60 or over who later had graft-versus-host disease after an allogeneic stem cell transplant. This material consisted of blood, taken before transplantation. The rearrangement joins TRBV15 to TRBJ1-4; D uncertain. The CDR3 sequence: CATSRGVAATNEKLFF. The CDR3 DNA reads TGTGCCACCAGCAGGGGTGTGGCAGCAACTAATGAAAAACTGTTTTTT.